This T cell receptor beta chain derives from a study of response to subunit inactivated influenza vaccine. Findings of the study overall: The authors offered the suggestion that each seasonal influenza vaccination recruits few new T cells.

Comment on this clonotype: Its antigen is currently unknown.

TCRdb used MiXCR to reprocess the RT-PCR reads, holding one entry per CDR3 protein. The sample has 530,000 or so distinct CDR3 sequences, approximately 14% seen once. Trimming shortened V by 0 bases and J by 8 bases, and 8 bases separated the two germline ends. From germline, CDR1 is MNHEY and CDR2 SVGAGI. CDR3 size: 14 residues. Sample: PBMCs from blood, taken 11 to 12 days after vaccination. The rearrangement links TRBV6-5 to TRBJ1-6, with D uncertain. This receptor was taken from a man between 45 and 60 years old who received an inactivated influenza vaccine. As DNA, the CDR3 is TGTGCCAGCAGTTACTCGAACAGCCATTCACCCCTCCACTTT. It is translated as CASSYSNSHSPLHF.